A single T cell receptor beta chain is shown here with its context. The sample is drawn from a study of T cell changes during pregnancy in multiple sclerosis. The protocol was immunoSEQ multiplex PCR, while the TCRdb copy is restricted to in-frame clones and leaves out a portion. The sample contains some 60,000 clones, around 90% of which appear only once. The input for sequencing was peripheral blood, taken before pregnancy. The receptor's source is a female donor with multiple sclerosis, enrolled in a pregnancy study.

CDR3 sequence: CSVSTGASNQPQHF. The CDR3 nucleotides are TGCAGCGTTTCTACAGGAGCTAGCAATCAGCCCCAGCATTTT. The chain has TRBV29-1 and TRBJ1-5; D is possibly TRBD1 (5 bases). CDR1 is SQVTM and CDR2 is ANQGSEA in the germline V gene. V was shortened by 5 bases and J by 0 bases, with 11 bases between the two germline ends. The CDR3 is made up of 14 amino acids.